Sequencing of this T cell receptor beta chain was carried out in a study of blood T cell repertoires in COVID-19. This clone was counted a single time. Assay: immunoSEQ multiplex PCR; the TCRdb copy retains only in-frame clones and omits some. The table lists a few hundred thousand clones, 70% to 85% of them singletons. The receptor's source is a man aged 40-49 years who had recovered from COVID-19. What was sequenced was peripheral blood.

CDR3 region: CATSFRDYGGNQPQHF. The DNA for the CDR3 is TGTGCCACCAGCTTCCGGGACTATGGAGGCAATCAGCCCCAGCATTTT. The rearrangement links TRBV24-1 to TRBJ1-5; the D gene is possibly TRBD1 (5 bases). CDR1 and CDR2 from the germline V gene are KGHDR and SFDVKD. There are 16 residues in the CDR3. Trimming shortened V by 7 bases and J by 2 bases, and 17 bases separated the two germline ends.